This T cell receptor beta chain was identified in a study of blood T cell repertoires in COVID-19. Study-level background: Acute-phase and convalescent COVID-19 samples originated in the United States, Italy and Spain. T cells, B-cell-depleted T cells, or PBMCs provided the cDNA or gDNA that served as material.

As handled by the study authors: How many nucleated cells were present was estimated from reference gene primer amplification. Here immunoSEQ multiplex PCR was the method, and the copy in TCRdb shows in-frame clones only, minus some. V and J calls and clone size follow that table, whereas D and trimming were derived from the DNA. The table lists under 200,000 clones, approximately 86% of them singletons. The V gene lost 6 bases and the J gene lost 1 base, with 12 bases spanning the gap. Germline CDR1 reads MDHEN; CDR2 reads SYDVKM. CDR3 size: 14 residues. Sequenced sample: peripheral blood. The chain recombines TRBV28 with TRBJ2-5, with D tentatively TRBD1 (5 bases). The TCR originated in a man aged 55 to 70 with acute or convalescent COVID-19. This CDR3 reads CASSQGGSQETQYF. In DNA form, the CDR3 reads TGTGCCAGCAGCCAGGGTGGGTCCCAAGAGACCCAGTACTTC.